The 10 T cell receptor beta chains listed next were all sequenced from one sample in a study of cytomegalovirus exposure and HLA in healthy donors. In the PCR, 60 Vbeta and 13 Jbeta primers were used. TCRdb keeps only in-frame clones here, not all; method: immunoSEQ multiplex PCR. The sample contains some 130,000 clones, about 80% of which appear only once. The sequenced material came from PBMCs. These TCRs come from a human donor in good health.

The V gene is TRBV5-1, the J gene TRBJ1-2, with D possibly TRBD1 on 6 matching bases. Per the germline V gene, CDR1 is SGHRS and CDR2 is YFSETQ. CDR3 length: 15 residues. V was pared by 0 bases and J by 8 bases, with 17 bases between. CDR3 nucleotides: TGCGCCAGCAGCTTGGCCGGGACACCAAGGGGCGGCTACACCTTC. Translation gives CASSLAGTPRGGYTF. Variable domain in full (rest from reference TRBV5-1 and TRBJ1-2): KAGVTQTPRYLIKTRGQQVTLSCSPISGHRSVSWYQQTPGQGLQFLFEYFSETQRNKGNFPGRFSGRQFSNSRSEMNVSTLELGDSALYLCASSLAGTPRGGYTFGSGTRLTVV.

The CDR3 is CASSTDRAFSGNTIYF. The CDR3 DNA sequence: TGTGCCAGCAGCACGGACAGAGCCTTCTCTGGAAACACCATATATTTT. This chain connects TRBV5-6 to TRBJ1-3; weak D call: TRBD1 (6 bases). Germline lookup yields CDR1 SGHDT and CDR2 YYEEEE. This CDR3 is 16 amino acids long. The V gene lost 4 bases and the J gene lost 0 bases, with 14 bases spanning the gap.

The chain combines TRBV6-6 with TRBJ1-1; D gene uncertain. CDR3 size: 14 residues. Germline-derived CDR1 and CDR2 are MNHNY and SVGAGI (reference sequence). V lost 6 bases and J 0 bases, leaving 11 bases between the germline ends. This CDR3 is CASRLRGMNTEAFF. CDR3 nucleotides: TGTGCCAGCAGACTCCGGGGAATGAACACTGAAGCTTTCTTT.

This rearrangement joins TRBV7-6 to TRBJ2-1; TRBD2 agrees at 7 bases. The germline gives CDR1 SGHVS, CDR2 FNYEAQ. This CDR3 region has 14 residues. V dropped 1 base and J dropped 9; count of bases not matched to a gene: 6. In DNA, the CDR3 is TGTGCCAGCAGCTTAGAACTAGCGAGGGGTGAGCAGTTCTTC. Amino acids: CASSLELARGEQFF.

The J gene is TRBJ2-1, the V gene TRBV5-6, with 7 bases matching TRBD2. Germline lookup yields CDR1 SGHDT and CDR2 YYEEEE. CDR3 size: 15 residues. V shed 2 bases, J shed 5 bases, and the junction held 7 bases outside the gene matches. The CDR3 here is CASSLSAGLDNEQFF. In DNA, the CDR3 is TGTGCCAGCAGCTTATCAGCGGGGCTCGACAATGAGCAGTTCTTC.

This clone was observed once. The chain employs TRBV6-4 and TRBJ2-1; TRBD1 agrees at 7 bases. Germline values: CDR1 MRHNA, CDR2 SNTAGT. The CDR3 covers 12 residues. With V trimmed by 7 bases and J by 12 bases, 9 bases remained unmatched. The chain's CDR3 is CASTLEGAGQFF. The CDR3 region has the DNA TGTGCCAGCACCCTTGAGGGGGCAGGGCAGTTCTTC.

V is TRBV6-5 and J is TRBJ1-1; 7 bases are a match to TRBD1. CDR1 MNHEY and CDR2 SVGAGI come from the germline V gene. The CDR3 sequence is 14 residues long. Germline trimming cut 6 bases from V and 5 bases from J; bases unmatched to any gene: 9. CDR3 nucleotide sequence: TGTGCCAGCAGAGACTTCTCGACAGGGACTGAAGCTTTCTTT. As protein: CASRDFSTGTEAFF.

The gene calls are TRBV6-1 and TRBJ2-2, with D possibly matching TRBD1 (5 bases). CDR1 and CDR2 (germline): MNHNS, SASEGT. Trimming cost V 2 bases and J 6 bases, with 10 bases left between them. CDR3 length: 14 residues. This CDR3 is CASSEQGGAGELFF. The DNA for the CDR3 is TGTGCCAGCAGTGAACAGGGTGGGGCCGGGGAGCTGTTTTTT.

The V gene is TRBV9, the J gene TRBJ2-1; TRBD2 matches 9 bases. V was clipped by 7 bases and J by 7 bases; unmatched bases: 6. This CDR3 has 13 amino acids. Germline V lookup: CDR1 SGDLS, CDR2 YYNGEE. The CDR3: CASVASGANEQFF. The CDR3 coding sequence is TGTGCCAGCGTCGCTAGCGGGGCTAATGAGCAGTTCTTC.

The V call is TRBV7-9, the J call TRBJ1-1; 10 nucleotides match TRBD1. Trimming at V came to 1 base and at J to 4 bases, leaving 0 bases not matched to a gene. The V gene's germline CDR1 is SEHNR and CDR2 FQNEAQ (reference sequence). This CDR3 is 14 amino acids long. DNA for the CDR3: TGTGCCAGCAGCTTAGGGGACAGGGGCACTGAAGCTTTCTTT. As protein: CASSLGDRGTEAFF. The variable domain in full, completed from reference TRBV7-9 and TRBJ1-1, reads DTGVSQNPRHKITKRGQNVTFRCDPISEHNRLYWYRQTLGQGPEFLTYFQNEAQLEKSRLLSDRFSAERPKGSFSTLEIQRTEQGDSAMYLCASSLGDRGTEAFFGQGTRLTVV.